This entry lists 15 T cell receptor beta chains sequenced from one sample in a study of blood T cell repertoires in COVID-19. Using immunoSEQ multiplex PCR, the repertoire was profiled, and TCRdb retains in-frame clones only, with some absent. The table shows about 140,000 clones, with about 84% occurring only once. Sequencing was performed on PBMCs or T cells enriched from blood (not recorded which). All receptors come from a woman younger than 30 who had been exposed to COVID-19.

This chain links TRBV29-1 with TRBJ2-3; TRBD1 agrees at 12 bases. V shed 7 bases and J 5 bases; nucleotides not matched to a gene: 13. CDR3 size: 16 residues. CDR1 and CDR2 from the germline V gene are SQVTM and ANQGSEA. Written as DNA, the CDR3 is TGCAGCGGCCTTAAACCGGGACAGGGGGCTGTAGATACGCAGTATTTT. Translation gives CSGLKPGQGAVDTQYF.

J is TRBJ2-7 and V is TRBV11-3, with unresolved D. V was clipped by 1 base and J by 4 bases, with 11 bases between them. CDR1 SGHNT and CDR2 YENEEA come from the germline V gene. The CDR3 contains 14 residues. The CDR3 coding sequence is TGTGCCAGCAGCTTAGGTAAACGGGTTTACGAGCAGTACTTC. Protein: CASSLGKRVYEQYF.

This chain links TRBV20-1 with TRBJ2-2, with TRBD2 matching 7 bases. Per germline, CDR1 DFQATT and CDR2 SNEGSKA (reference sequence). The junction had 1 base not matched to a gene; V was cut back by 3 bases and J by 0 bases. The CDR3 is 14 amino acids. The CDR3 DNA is TGCAGTGCTAGTGGGGGGGCGAACACCGGGGAGCTGTTTTTT. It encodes CSASGGANTGELFF.

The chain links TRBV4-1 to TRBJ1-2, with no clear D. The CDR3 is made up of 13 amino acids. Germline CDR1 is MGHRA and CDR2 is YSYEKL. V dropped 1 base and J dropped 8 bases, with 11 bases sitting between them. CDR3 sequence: CASSQGNGRGYTF. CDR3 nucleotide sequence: TGCGCCAGCAGCCAAGGCAATGGGAGAGGCTACACCTTC.

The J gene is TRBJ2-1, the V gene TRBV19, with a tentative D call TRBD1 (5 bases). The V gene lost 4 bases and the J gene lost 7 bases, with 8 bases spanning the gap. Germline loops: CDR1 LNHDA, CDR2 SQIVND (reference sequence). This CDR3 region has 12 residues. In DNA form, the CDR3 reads TGTGCCAGTAGTAACGACAGAAATGAGCAGTTCTTC. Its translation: CASSNDRNEQFF.

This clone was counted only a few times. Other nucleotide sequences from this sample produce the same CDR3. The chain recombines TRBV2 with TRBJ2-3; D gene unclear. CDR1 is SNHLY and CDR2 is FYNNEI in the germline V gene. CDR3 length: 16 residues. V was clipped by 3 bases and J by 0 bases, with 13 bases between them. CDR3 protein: CASSDRGGFSTDTQYF. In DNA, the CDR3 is TGTGCCAGCAGTGACCGTGGCGGATTTAGCACAGATACGCAGTATTTT.

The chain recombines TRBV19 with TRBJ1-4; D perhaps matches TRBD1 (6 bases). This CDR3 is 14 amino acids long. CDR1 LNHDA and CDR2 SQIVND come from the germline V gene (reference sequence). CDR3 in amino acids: CVTQPGADNEKLFF. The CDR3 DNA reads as TGTGTTACACAACCAGGGGCGGATAATGAAAAACTGTTTTTT.

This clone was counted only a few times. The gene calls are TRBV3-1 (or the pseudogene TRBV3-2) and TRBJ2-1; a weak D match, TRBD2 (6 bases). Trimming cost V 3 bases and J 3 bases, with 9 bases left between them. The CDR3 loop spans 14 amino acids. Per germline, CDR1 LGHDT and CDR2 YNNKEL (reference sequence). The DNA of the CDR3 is TGTGCCAGCAGCCAGGGCGGGATCTACAATGAGCAGTTCTTC. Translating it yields CASSQGGIYNEQFF.

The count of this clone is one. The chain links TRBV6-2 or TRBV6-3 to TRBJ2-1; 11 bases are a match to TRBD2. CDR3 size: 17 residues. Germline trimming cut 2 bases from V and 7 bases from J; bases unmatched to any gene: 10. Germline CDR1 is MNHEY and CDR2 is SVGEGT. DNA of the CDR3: TGTGCCAGCAGTTACGGCCAACTAGCGGGAGTCGGAAATGAGCAGTTCTTC. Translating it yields CASSYGQLAGVGNEQFF.

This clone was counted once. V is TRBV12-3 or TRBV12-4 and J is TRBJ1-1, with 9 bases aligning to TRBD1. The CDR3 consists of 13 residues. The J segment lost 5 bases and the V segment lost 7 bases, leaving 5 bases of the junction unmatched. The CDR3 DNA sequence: TGTGCCAGCATTTTGACAGGGGGGACTGAAGCTTTCTTT. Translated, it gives CASILTGGTEAFF.

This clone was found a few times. The DNA of the CDR3 is TGTGCCAGCAGCCCAGGGGCGGGGAACACCGGGGAGCTGTTTTTT. Its translation is CASSPGAGNTGELFF. The rearrangement uses TRBV7-9 and TRBJ2-2; possibly TRBD1 for D (6 bases). This CDR3 has 15 amino acids. Germline lookup yields CDR1 SEHNR and CDR2 FQNEAQ (reference sequence). V lost 5 bases and J lost 1, with 11 bases in between.

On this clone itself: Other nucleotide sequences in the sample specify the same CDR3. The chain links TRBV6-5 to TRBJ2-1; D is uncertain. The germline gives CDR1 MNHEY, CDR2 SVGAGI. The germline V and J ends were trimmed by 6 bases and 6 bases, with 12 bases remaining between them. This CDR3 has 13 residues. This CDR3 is CASRLGLFNEQFF. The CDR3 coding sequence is TGTGCCAGCAGGCTAGGCCTCTTCAATGAGCAGTTCTTC.

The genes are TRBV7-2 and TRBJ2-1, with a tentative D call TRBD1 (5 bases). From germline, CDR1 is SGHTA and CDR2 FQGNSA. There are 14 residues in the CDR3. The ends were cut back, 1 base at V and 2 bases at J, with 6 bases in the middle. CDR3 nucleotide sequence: TGTGCCAGCAGCTTAGTGGGGCCCTACAATGAGCAGTTCTTC. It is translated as CASSLVGPYNEQFF.

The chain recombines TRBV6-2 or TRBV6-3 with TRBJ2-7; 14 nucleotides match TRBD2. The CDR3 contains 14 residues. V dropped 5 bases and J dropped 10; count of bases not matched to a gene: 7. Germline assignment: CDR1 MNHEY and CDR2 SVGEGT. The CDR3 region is CASSRGTSGRKQYF. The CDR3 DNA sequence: TGTGCCAGCAGTCGCGGGACTAGCGGGAGAAAACAGTACTTC.

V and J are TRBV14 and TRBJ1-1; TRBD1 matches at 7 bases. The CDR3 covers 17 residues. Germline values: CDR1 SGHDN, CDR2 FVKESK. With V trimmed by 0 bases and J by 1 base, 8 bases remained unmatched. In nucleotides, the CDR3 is TGTGCCAGCAGCCAAGAAGGGGACAGATTCTCGAACACTGAAGCTTTCTTT. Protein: CASSQEGDRFSNTEAFF. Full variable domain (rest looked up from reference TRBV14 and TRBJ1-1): EAGVTQFPSHSVIEKGQTVTLRCDPISGHDNLYWYRRVMGKEIKFLLHFVKESKQDESGMPNNRFLAERTGGTYSTLKVQPAELEDSGVYFCASSQEGDRFSNTEAFFGQGTRLTVV.